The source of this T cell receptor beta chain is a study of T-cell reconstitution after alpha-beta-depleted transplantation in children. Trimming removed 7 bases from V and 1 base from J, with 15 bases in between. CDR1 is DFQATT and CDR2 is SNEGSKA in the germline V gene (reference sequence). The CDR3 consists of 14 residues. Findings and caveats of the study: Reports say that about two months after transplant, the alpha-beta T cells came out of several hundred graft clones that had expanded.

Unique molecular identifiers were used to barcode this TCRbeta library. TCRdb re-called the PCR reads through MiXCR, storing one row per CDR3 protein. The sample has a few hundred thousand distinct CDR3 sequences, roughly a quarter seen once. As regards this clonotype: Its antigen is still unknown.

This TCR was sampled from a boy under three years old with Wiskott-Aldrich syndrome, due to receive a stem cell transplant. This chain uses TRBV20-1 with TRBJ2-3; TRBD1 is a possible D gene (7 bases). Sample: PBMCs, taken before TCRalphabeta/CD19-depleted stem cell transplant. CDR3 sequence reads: CSVLGRGGTDTQYF. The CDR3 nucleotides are TGCAGTGTTTTGGGCAGGGGGGGCACAGATACGCAGTATTTT.